This is a list of T cell receptor beta chains from one sample in a study of healthy donors' naive CD4 and CD8 T cells. TCRdb used MiXCR to reprocess the reads, holding one entry per CDR3 protein. The sample consists of about 180,000 distinct CDR3 sequences, about 74% of them appearing once. The sequencing sample was made of naive CD4+ and CD8+ T cells sorted from blood, pooled from several donors. The origin of the receptors is a pool of human donors in good health; the sample pools cells from several healthy donors. Both conserved end residues are part of each CDR3. The D gene is left open where the match is weak. Size is omitted from some rows. Given values are once, few, many or a class for expanded clones.

TRBJ2-7 | - | - | TRBV27 | TGTGCCAGCAGGAGGTCGCTAAAAGACGAGCAGTACTTC | CASRRSLKDEQYF
TRBJ1-1 | - | TRBD1 | TRBV27 | TGTGCCAGCCAACCGTGGACAGGGTCGGACACTGAAGCTTTCTTT | CASQPWTGSDTEAFF
TRBJ2-1 | - | - | TRBV29-1 | TGCAGCGTTGAAAACGGGCCCAATGAGCAGTTCTTC | CSVENGPNEQFF
TRBJ2-1 | - | TRBD2 | TRBV10-2 | TGCGCCAGCAGTGAGTCTTTGATGCGGACTAGCTACAATGAGCAGTTCTTC | CASSESLMRTSYNEQFF
TRBJ2-7 | few | TRBD1 | TRBV2 | TGTGCCAGCAGTTATACGGGGGGACAGGGGTACGAGCAGTACTTC | CASSYTGGQGYEQYF
TRBJ2-7 | - | TRBD1 | TRBV20-1 | TGCAGTGCTAGAGATCCGACAGGGTCCCACGAGCAGTACTTC | CSARDPTGSHEQYF
TRBJ2-3 | - | TRBD2 | TRBV5-4 | TGTGCCAGCAGCTTGGCTACTAGCGGAGTCCTCACAGATACGCAGTATTTT | CASSLATSGVLTDTQYF
TRBJ2-3 | - | TRBD2 | TRBV5-1 | TGCGCCAGCAGCTTGACTAGCGGGGGCACAGATACGCAGTATTTT | CASSLTSGGTDTQYF
TRBJ2-5 | - | TRBD2 | TRBV6-5 | TGTGCCAGCGGGAAAGCGGGAGTCGGAGAGACCCAGTACTTC | CASGKAGVGETQYF
TRBJ2-7 | - | TRBD1 | TRBV27 | TGTGCCAGCACTGGGGACAGTCGTAACGAGCAGTACTTC | CASTGDSRNEQYF
TRBJ2-3 | once | TRBD2 | TRBV18 | TGTGCCAGCTCATCATCTCCGACTAGCGGGGGGCATAGCACAGATACGCAGTATTTT | CASSSSPTSGGHSTDTQYF
TRBJ2-3 | - | - | TRBV11-1 | TGTGCCAGCAGCTTAAAGAGGATTATAGCAGATACGCAGTATTTT | CASSLKRIIADTQYF
TRBJ2-4 | - | - | TRBV29-1 | TGCAGCGTTGAGACACCCATTCAGTACTTC | CSVETPIQYF
TRBJ1-6 | - | - | TRBV6-5 | TGTGCCAGCAGTCCCCAGGCCAATAATTCACCCCTCCACTTT | CASSPQANNSPLHF
TRBJ2-1 | - | TRBD2 | TRBV27 | TGTGCCAGCAGTTCCCGACTAGCGGGAGGACCCACATTGGATGAGCAGTTCTTC | CASSSRLAGGPTLDEQFF
TRBJ1-1 | - | - | TRBV19 | TGTGCCAGTAGTATCTATTCGGTGAACACTGAAGCTTTCTTT | CASSIYSVNTEAFF
TRBJ2-3 | once | - | TRBV6-5 | TGTGCCAGCACTCCTAGGGCGGGACCGGTTGTTGATACGCAGTATTTT | CASTPRAGPVVDTQYF
TRBJ1-1 | - | - | TRBV15 | TGTGCCACCAGCAGAGATGGGGGCCGGCGAATGAACACTGAAGCTTTCTTT | CATSRDGGRRMNTEAFF